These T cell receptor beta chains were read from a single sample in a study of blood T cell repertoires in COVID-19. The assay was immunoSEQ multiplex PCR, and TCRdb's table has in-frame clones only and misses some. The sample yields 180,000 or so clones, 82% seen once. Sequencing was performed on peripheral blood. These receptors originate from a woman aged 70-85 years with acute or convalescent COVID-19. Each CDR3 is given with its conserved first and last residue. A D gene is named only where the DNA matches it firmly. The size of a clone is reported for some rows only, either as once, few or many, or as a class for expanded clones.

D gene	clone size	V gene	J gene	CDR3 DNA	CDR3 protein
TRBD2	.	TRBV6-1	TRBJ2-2	TGTGCCAGCAGTGGACTAGCGGGGGGCTGGAACACCGGGGAGCTGTTTTTT	CASSGLAGGWNTGELFF
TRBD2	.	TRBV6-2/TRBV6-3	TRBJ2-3	TGTGCCAGCAGCCCGGGGGGACCGACGTATTTT	CASSPGGPTYF
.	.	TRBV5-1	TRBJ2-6	TGCGCCAGCAGGATAGACAGTTCCCTCTCTGGGGCCAACGTCCTGACTTTC	CASRIDSSLSGANVLTF
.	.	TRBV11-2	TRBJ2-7	TGTGCCAGCAGCTCTAACAGGGTGCAGTACTTC	CASSSNRVQYF
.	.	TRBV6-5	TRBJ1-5	TGTGCCAGCAGTTACTCGAAGGCGGCCGGGCCCCAGCATTTT	CASSYSKAAGPQHF
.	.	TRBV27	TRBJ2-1	TGTGCCAGCAGGGTCTACCCGAACTCCTACAATGAGCAGTTCTTC	CASRVYPNSYNEQFF
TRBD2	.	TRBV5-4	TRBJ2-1	TGTGCCAGCAGCTTGGGACGGGGGGGCTACAATGAGCAGTTCTTC	CASSLGRGGYNEQFF
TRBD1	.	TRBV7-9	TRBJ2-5	TGTGCCAGCAGCTTCGGGACAGGGGGCTCGGAGACCCAGTACTTC	CASSFGTGGSETQYF
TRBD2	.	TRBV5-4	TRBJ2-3	TGTGCCAGCAGCACGGGACTAGCGGGAGGGCCAGCTAGCACAGATACGCAGTATTTT	CASSTGLAGGPASTDTQYF
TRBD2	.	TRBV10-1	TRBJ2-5	TGCGCCAGCAGTGCCAGCGGGAGTCGGGAGACCCAGTACTTC	CASSASGSRETQYF
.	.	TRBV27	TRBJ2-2	TGTGCCAGCAGTTATCAGGGCACCGGGGAGCTGTTTTTT	CASSYQGTGELFF
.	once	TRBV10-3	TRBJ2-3	TGTGCCATCAGTGAGGACAGGTTCACAGATACGCAGTATTTT	CAISEDRFTDTQYF
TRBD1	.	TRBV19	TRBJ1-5	TGTGCCAGTAGTATTGACAGGGGGACTCAGCCCCAGCATTTT	CASSIDRGTQPQHF
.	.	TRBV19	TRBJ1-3	TGTGCCAGTAGTATCGAGACAGTCTCTGGAAACACCATATATTTT	CASSIETVSGNTIYF
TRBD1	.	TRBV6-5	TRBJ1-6	TGTGCCAGCAGTTACGGGACAGGGGGTAATTCACCCCTCCACTTT	CASSYGTGGNSPLHF
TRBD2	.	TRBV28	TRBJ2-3	TGTGCCAGCACCTCGCAGAGTAGCGGGGGGACAGATACGCAGTATTTT	CASTSQSSGGTDTQYF
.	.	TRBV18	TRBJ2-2	TGTGCCAGCTCACCGAAGGAGGGGGCGGCCACCGGGGAGCTGTTTTTT	CASSPKEGAATGELFF
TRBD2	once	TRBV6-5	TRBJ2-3	TGTGCCAGCAGGAGGACTAGCGGGATCACAGATACGCAGTATTTT	CASRRTSGITDTQYF
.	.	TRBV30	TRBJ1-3	TGTGCCTGGAGTCCAGGGTCTGGAAACACCATATATTTT	CAWSPGSGNTIYF
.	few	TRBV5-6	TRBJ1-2	TGTGCCAGCAGCTTGGTTTCCAGAACTAACTATGGCTACACCTTC	CASSLVSRTNYGYTF
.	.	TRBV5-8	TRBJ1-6	TGTGCCAGCAGCTTGATCCCTCTCTCCGGCTATAATTCACCCCTCCACTTT	CASSLIPLSGYNSPLHF
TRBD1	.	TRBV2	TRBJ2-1	TGTGCCAGCACCGGGACAGAATTATACAATGAGCAGTTCTTC	CASTGTELYNEQFF
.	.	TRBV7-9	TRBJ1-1	TGTGCCAGCAGCTTACAGGGTGGCACTGAAGCTTTCTTT	CASSLQGGTEAFF
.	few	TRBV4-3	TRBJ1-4	TGCGCCACCCAGGGTGCGAGGGGGGAAAAACTGTTTTTT	CATQGARGEKLFF
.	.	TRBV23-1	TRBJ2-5	TGCGCCAGCACTGACAGAGAAGAGACCCAGTACTTC	CASTDREETQYF
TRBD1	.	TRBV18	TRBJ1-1	TGTGCCAGCTCACCGGGACAGTCTAACACTGAAGCTTTCTTT	CASSPGQSNTEAFF
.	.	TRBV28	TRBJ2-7	TGTGCCAGCAATACCTGGAGTGGGTCCTACGAGCAGTACTTC	CASNTWSGSYEQYF
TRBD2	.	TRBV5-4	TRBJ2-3	TGTGCCAGCAGCCCGGGACTAGCGGGGGGGCCGGATACGCAGTATTTT	CASSPGLAGGPDTQYF
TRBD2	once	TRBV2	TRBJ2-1	TGTGCCAGCAGTCCCCCTAGCGGGAGTAGGAGTGAGCAGTTCTTC	CASSPPSGSRSEQFF
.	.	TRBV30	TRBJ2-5	TGTGCCTGGAGCCCAATAGGTTGGACTCACAAGGAGACCCAGTACTTC	CAWSPIGWTHKETQYF
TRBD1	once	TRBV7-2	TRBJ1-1	TGTGCCAGCAGCTTAAAGCTCGGGACAGGGTCAACTGAAGCTTTCTTT	CASSLKLGTGSTEAFF
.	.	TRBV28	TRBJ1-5	TGTGCCAGCAGTCCGTTAGGCAATCAGCCCCAGCATTTT	CASSPLGNQPQHF
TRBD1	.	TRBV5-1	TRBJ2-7	TGCGCCAGCAGCCCGACCAGGACAGGGATTCGGAGCTACGAGCAGTACTTC	CASSPTRTGIRSYEQYF
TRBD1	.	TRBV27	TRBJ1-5	TGTGCCAGCAGTTTTACAGGGGAAAATCAGCCCCAGCATTTT	CASSFTGENQPQHF
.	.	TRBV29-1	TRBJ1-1	TGCAGCGTTATGACATCTGTGACAGAATCAGCTTTCTTT	CSVMTSVTESAFF
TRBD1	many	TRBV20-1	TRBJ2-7	TGCAGTGCTAGTACTCAGGGGGCGCGCGAGCAGTACTTC	CSASTQGAREQYF
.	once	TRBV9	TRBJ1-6	TGTGCCAGCAGCATGGGGCCCTTCCAAGAGATCCACTTT	CASSMGPFQEIHF
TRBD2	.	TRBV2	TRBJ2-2	TGTGCCAGCAGCCCTAAACCGGGACTAGCGGGAGACTCCGGGGAGCTGTTTTTT	CASSPKPGLAGDSGELFF
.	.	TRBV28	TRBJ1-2	TGTGCCAGCAGTTTAGGTCCGGGAAGTGGCTACACCTTC	CASSLGPGSGYTF
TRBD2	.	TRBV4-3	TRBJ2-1	TGCGCCAGCAGCCTGAGACTAGCGGGGGGTTTTGACAATGAGCAGTTCTTC	CASSLRLAGGFDNEQFF
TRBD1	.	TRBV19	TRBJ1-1	TGTGCCAGTAGTAATCGGGACAGGGGAAGATCTTTCTTT	CASSNRDRGRSFF
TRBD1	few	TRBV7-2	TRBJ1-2	TGTGCCAGCAGTCGGGACAGGAACTCAAACTATGGCTACACCTTC	CASSRDRNSNYGYTF
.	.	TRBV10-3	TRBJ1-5	TGTGCCATCAGTGAGACTAAAGGCGATATTAGCAATCAGCCCCAGCATTTT	CAISETKGDISNQPQHF
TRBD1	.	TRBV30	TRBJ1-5	TGTGCCTGGAGTGAAAACAGGGGGCGCGGGCCCCAGCATTTT	CAWSENRGRGPQHF
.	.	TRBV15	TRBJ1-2	TGTGCCACCAGCAGAGACCGGGGGGCAAACTATGGCTACACCTTC	CATSRDRGANYGYTF
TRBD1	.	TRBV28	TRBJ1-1	TGTGCCAGCAGCAAGACAGGGGGCGTAACTGAAGCTTTCTTT	CASSKTGGVTEAFF
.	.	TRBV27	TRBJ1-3	TGTGCCAGCTGCGCGACAGGCTACGCACTCTCTGGAAACACCATATATTTT	CASCATGYALSGNTIYF
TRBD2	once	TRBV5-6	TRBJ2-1	TGTGCCAGCACCCTTACTAGCGGGAACTACAATGAGCAGTTCTTC	CASTLTSGNYNEQFF
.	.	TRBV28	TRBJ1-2	TGTGCCAGCAGCCAACCCTCGAGGCCGACTCAATCGGACTATGGCTACACCTTC	CASSQPSRPTQSDYGYTF
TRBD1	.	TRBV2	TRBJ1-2	TGTGCCAGCAGGGTCACACAGGGGGCTTATGGCTACACCTTC	CASRVTQGAYGYTF
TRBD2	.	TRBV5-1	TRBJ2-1	TGCGCCAGCAGCATAGGACTAGCGGACTCCTACAATGAGCAGTTCTTC	CASSIGLADSYNEQFF
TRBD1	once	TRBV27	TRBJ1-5	TGTGCCAGCAGTCGTGAGGGGGCAGGGGGTCAGCCCCAGCATTTT	CASSREGAGGQPQHF
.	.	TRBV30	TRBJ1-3	TGTGCCTGGGGACCAGGGGTGACTGGAAACACCATATATTTT	CAWGPGVTGNTIYF
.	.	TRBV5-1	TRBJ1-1	TGCGCCAGCAGCTTGGTTAGCCAAACGGAACCTGGTGAAGCTTTCTTT	CASSLVSQTEPGEAFF